This T cell receptor (beta chain) was observed in a study of T-cell memory formation after mild COVID-19. Study-wide context: In these data, TCR clusters were largely donor specific.

The CDR3 has 16 residues. Germline CDR1 and CDR2: LGHNA and YSLEER. V shed 2 bases and J shed 4 bases, with 14 bases lying between them. TCRdb used MiXCR to reprocess the 5' RACE reads, holding one entry per CDR3 protein. The sample records around 320,000 distinct CDR3 sequences, approximately 19% being singletons. This clonotype was picked up a small number of times. Its antigen remains unknown. Study-level points and caveats: Among CD4+ contracting clones, most were CM and EM, and CD8+ ones EMRA.

The sequenced sample consisted of PBMCs or a T cell subset sorted from them (not recorded which). This rearrangement joins TRBV4-3 to TRBJ2-2; D might be TRBD1 (7 bases). The receptor was isolated from a young man who had mild COVID-19 (a few samples of this study predate the infection). Cell type and time point are not known. This CDR3 reads CASSQHTGEVTGELFF. The CDR3 nucleotides read TGCGCCAGCAGCCAACATACAGGGGAGGTCACCGGGGAGCTGTTTTTT.